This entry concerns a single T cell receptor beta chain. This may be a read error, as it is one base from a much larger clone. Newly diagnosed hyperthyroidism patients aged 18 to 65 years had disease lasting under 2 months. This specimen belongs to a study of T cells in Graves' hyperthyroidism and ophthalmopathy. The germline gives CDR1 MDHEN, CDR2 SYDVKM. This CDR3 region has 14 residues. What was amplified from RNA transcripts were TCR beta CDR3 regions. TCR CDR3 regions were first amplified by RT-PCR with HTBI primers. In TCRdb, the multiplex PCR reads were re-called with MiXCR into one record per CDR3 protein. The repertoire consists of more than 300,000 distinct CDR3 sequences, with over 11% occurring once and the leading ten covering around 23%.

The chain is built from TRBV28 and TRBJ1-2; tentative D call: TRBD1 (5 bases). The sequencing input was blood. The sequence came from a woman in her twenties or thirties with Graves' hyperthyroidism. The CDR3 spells CTSSLEAQGGGYTF. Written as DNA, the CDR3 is TGTACCAGCAGTTTAGAGGCCCAGGGTGGCGGCTACACCTTC.